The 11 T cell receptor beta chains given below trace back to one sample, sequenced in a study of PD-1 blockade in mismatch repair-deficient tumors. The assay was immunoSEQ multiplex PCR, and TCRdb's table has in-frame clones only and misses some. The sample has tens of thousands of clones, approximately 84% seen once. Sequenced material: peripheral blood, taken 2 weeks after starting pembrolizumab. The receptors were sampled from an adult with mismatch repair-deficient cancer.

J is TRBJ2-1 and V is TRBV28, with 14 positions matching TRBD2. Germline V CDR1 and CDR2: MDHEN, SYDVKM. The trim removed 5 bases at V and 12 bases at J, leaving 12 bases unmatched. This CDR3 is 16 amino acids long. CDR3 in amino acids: CASSITRGLAGGLQFF. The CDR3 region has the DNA TGTGCCAGCAGTATAACCCGTGGACTAGCGGGAGGTCTGCAGTTCTTC.

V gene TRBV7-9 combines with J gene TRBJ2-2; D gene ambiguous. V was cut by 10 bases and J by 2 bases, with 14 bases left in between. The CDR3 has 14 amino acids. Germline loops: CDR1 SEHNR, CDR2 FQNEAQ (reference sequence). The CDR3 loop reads CATREGPNTGELFF. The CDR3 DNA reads TGTGCCACCCGAGAAGGACCCAACACCGGGGAGCTGTTTTTT.

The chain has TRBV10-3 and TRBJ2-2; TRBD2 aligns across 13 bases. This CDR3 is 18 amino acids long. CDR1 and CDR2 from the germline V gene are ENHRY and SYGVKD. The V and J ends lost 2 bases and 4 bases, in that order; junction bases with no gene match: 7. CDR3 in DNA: TGTGCCATCAGTGAGCTACTAGCGGGAGGGCCGGGCACCGGGGAGCTGTTTTTT. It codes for CAISELLAGGPGTGELFF.

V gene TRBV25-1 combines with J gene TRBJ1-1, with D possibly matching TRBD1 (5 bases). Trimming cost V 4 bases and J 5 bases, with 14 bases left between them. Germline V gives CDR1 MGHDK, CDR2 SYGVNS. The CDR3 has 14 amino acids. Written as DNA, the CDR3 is TGTGCCAGCAGTGTAGGGGTTGAGGGAACTGAAGCTTTCTTT. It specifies CASSVGVEGTEAFF.

CDR3: CASSLVSGFNTEAFF. DNA for the CDR3: TGTGCCAGCAGCTTGGTGTCAGGGTTTAACACTGAAGCTTTCTTT. J is TRBJ1-1 and V is TRBV5-6; a possible D gene is TRBD1 (5 bases). Germline V gene lookup returns CDR1 SGHDT and CDR2 YYEEEE. V was pared by 0 bases and J by 2 bases, with 11 bases between. The CDR3 is made up of 15 amino acids.

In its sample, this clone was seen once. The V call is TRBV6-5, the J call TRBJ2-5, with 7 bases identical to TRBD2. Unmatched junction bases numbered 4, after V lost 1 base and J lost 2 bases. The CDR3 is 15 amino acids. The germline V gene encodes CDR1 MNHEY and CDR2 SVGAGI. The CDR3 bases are TGTGCCAGCAGTTACTGGAGCGGGGATCAAGAGACCCAGTACTTC. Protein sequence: CASSYWSGDQETQYF.

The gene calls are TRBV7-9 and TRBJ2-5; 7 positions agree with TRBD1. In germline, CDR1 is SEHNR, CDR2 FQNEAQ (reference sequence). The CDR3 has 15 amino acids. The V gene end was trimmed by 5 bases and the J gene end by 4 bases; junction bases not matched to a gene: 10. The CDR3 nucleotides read TGTGCCAGCAGCGCCCGACAGGGAATCAGAGAGACCCAGTACTTC. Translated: CASSARQGIRETQYF.

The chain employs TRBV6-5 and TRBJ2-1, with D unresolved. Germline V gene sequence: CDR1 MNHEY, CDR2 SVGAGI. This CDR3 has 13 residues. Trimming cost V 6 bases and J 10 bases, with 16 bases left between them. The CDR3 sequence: CASRPPWVQEQFF. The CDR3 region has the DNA TGTGCCAGCAGGCCCCCCTGGGTTCAGGAGCAGTTCTTC.

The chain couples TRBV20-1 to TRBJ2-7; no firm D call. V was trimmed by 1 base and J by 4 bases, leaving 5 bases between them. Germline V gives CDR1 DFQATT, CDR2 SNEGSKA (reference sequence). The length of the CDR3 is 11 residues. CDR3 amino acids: CSARVSYEQYF. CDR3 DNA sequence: TGCAGTGCTAGAGTGAGTTACGAGCAGTACTTC.

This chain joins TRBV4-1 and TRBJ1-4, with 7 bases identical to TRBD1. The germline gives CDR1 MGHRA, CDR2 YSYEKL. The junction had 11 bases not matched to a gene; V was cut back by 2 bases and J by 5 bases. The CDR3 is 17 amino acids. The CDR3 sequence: CASSQLVRGQKNEKLFF. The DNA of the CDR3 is TGCGCCAGCAGCCAATTAGTACGGGGACAGAAGAATGAAAAACTGTTTTTT.

CDR3 sequence reads: CASSLDNNEQFF. CDR3 nucleotides: TGTGCCAGCAGCTTGGATAACAATGAGCAGTTCTTC. The genes are TRBV5-4 and TRBJ2-1; D is unresolved. V was trimmed by 0 bases and J by 5 bases, leaving 3 bases between them. The germline CDR1 and CDR2 sequences are SGHNT and YYREEE (reference sequence). CDR3 length equals 12 residues.